This T cell receptor beta chain was obtained from a study of cytomegalovirus exposure and HLA in healthy donors. Though nominally healthy at sampling, donors likely had unrecorded immune exposures. PCR involved 60 Vbeta and 13 Jbeta primers. Assay used: immunoSEQ multiplex PCR; TCRdb lists only in-frame clones, some missing. Here the sample spans roughly 180,000 clones, about 80% being singletons. The CDR3 is 14 amino acids. Germline CDR1 reads SGHNT; CDR2 reads YYREEE (reference sequence). Trimming pared 4 bases from V and 0 bases from J, leaving 11 bases between. This sequence joins TRBV5-4 and TRBJ2-7, with a possible D match to TRBD2 (5 bases). The clonotype was recovered from a woman between 25 and 40 years old in good health and CMV-seronegative. The sample was PBMCs. The CDR3 DNA reads TGTGCCAGCAGCACGGAGGCTAGCTCCTACGAGCAGTACTTC. It is translated as CASSTEASSYEQYF.